Below are 22 T cell receptor beta chains sequenced from a single sample in a study of blood T cell repertoires in COVID-19. Libraries were prepared by immunoSEQ multiplex PCR; TCRdb keeps only in-frame clonotypes and omits some of them. The sample lists 50,000 to 70,000 clones, 70% to 90% occurring once. The sequenced sample consisted of peripheral blood. These receptors were collected from a man aged 55 to 70 with acute or convalescent COVID-19.

The J gene is TRBJ2-3, the V gene TRBV27; TRBD2 is a possible D gene (5 bases). Germline values: CDR1 MNHEY, CDR2 SMNVEV (reference sequence). The CDR3 contains 15 residues. V lost 6 bases and J lost 5, with 18 bases in between. The CDR3 reads CASSQELGVRDTQYF. The CDR3 DNA reads as TGTGCCAGCAGCCAAGAACTAGGAGTTAGAGATACGCAGTATTTT.

The chain is built from TRBV28 and TRBJ1-2; tentatively, D is TRBD1 (6 bases). This CDR3 contains 13 residues. V was cut by 3 bases and J by 5 bases, with 10 bases left in between. Germline CDR1 and CDR2: MDHEN and SYDVKM. The CDR3 nucleotides read TGTGCCAGCAGTTTGGGGGCGCTTTATGGCTACACCTTC. Protein sequence: CASSLGALYGYTF.

The chain carries TRBV4-1 and TRBJ2-1; TRBD2 matches at 15 bases. V lost 3 bases, J lost 7 bases, and 7 bases stayed unmatched. Germline CDR1 reads MGHRA; CDR2 reads YSYEKL. The CDR3 totals 17 residues. The CDR3 coding sequence is TGCGCCAGCAGCCATGGACTAGCGGGAGGGGTGGGGAATGAGCAGTTCTTC. Protein sequence: CASSHGLAGGVGNEQFF.

V gene TRBV5-4 combines with J gene TRBJ1-2; D unclear. The CDR3 length is 13 residues. Trimming removed 8 bases from V and 5 bases from J, with 16 bases in between. Per germline, CDR1 SGHNT and CDR2 YYREEE (reference sequence). CDR3 amino acids: CASRGPEPYGYTF. As DNA, the CDR3 is TGTGCCAGTCGAGGCCCAGAACCTTATGGCTACACCTTC.

J is TRBJ1-5 and V is TRBV28; 11 bases are shared with TRBD1. CDR3 size: 14 residues. Trimming cost V 6 bases and J 7 bases; bases outside gene matches: 5. Germline V CDR1 and CDR2: MDHEN, SYDVKM. DNA of the CDR3: TGTGCCAGCAGCCGGACAGGGGGCTGGCAGCCCCAGCATTTT. Translated: CASSRTGGWQPQHF.

The rearrangement joins TRBV30 to TRBJ2-7, with 7 nucleotides matching TRBD2. This CDR3 contains 15 residues. Germline V gives CDR1 GTSNPN, CDR2 SVGIG (reference sequence). The J segment lost 4 bases and the V segment lost 3 bases, leaving 12 bases of the junction unmatched. CDR3 amino acids: CAWRPGGGGSYEQYF. For the CDR3, the DNA is TGTGCCTGGAGACCAGGCGGAGGCGGGAGTTACGAGCAGTACTTC.

This chain connects TRBV12-3 or TRBV12-4 to TRBJ2-5; 7 positions agree with TRBD2. The V and J ends lost 5 bases and 7 bases, in that order; junction bases with no gene match: 7. This CDR3 comprises 13 residues. The CDR3 nucleotides read TGTGCCAGCAGTCAAGCGGGAACCGGGACCCAGTACTTC. This gives the protein CASSQAGTGTQYF.

This sequence joins TRBV29-1 and TRBJ2-1; 8 bases match TRBD2. From germline, CDR1 is SQVTM and CDR2 ANQGSEA. The junction had 4 bases not matched to a gene; V was cut back by 7 bases and J by 8 bases. The length of the CDR3 is 11 residues. This CDR3 is CSATTSDEQFF. The CDR3 nucleotides read TGCAGCGCCACGACTAGCGATGAGCAGTTCTTC.

The sample holds one count of this clone. This chain uses TRBV30 with TRBJ2-3; weak D call: TRBD2 (6 bases). CDR1 and CDR2 (germline): GTSNPN, SVGIG (reference sequence). The CDR3 loop spans 14 amino acids. Trimming stripped 2 bases from V and 2 bases from J, with 11 bases between. In DNA, the CDR3 is TGTGCCTGGAGTCGGGCTAGCGACACAGATACGCAGTATTTT. Protein: CAWSRASDTDTQYF.

This clone was recorded once. This sequence joins TRBV29-1 and TRBJ1-2; D remains unclear. V was cut by 5 bases and J by 4 bases, with 11 bases left in between. This CDR3 has 12 amino acids. Germline V gene sequence: CDR1 SQVTM, CDR2 ANQGSEA. CDR3 loop: CSVRREGYGYTF. The CDR3 region has the DNA TGCAGCGTTAGGAGGGAGGGCTATGGCTACACCTTC.

V and J are TRBV10-3 and TRBJ2-3; TRBD2 agrees at 13 bases. This CDR3 spans 17 amino acids. V gave up 2 bases and J gave up 3 bases; unmatched junction bases: 5. Germline-derived CDR1 and CDR2 are ENHRY and SYGVKD. Here the CDR3 reads CAISEPGLAGTTDTQYF. CDR3 coding DNA: TGTGCCATCAGTGAGCCGGGACTAGCGGGAACAACAGATACGCAGTATTTT.

This clone was picked up one time. V usage is TRBV6-5 and J usage is TRBJ1-1; the D is unclear. The CDR3 covers 13 residues. Germline CDR1 reads MNHEY; CDR2 reads SVGAGI. Trimming stripped 6 bases from V and 1 base from J, with 9 bases between. In nucleotides, the CDR3 is TGTGCCAGCAGCACCAATAGGAACACTGAAGCTTTCTTT. Translation gives CASSTNRNTEAFF.

The chain employs TRBV24-1 and TRBJ2-2, with TRBD1 matching 9 bases. This CDR3 region has 16 residues. After removal of 4 bases from V and 4 bases from J, the junction contained 6 bases not matched to a gene. CDR1 is KGHDR and CDR2 is SFDVKD in the germline V gene. The DNA for the CDR3 is TGTGCCACCAGTGACCCGGGACAGGGCGCCACCGGGGAGCTGTTTTTT. This codes for CATSDPGQGATGELFF.

This clone was counted once. The CDR3 bases are TGCGCCAGCAGCTTGTCCCGGGGTGGCTACACCTTC. Its protein is CASSLSRGGYTF. The chain employs TRBV5-1 and TRBJ1-2; D unresolved. Germline loops: CDR1 SGHRS, CDR2 YFSETQ. This CDR3 comprises 12 residues. Trimming stripped 1 base from V and 7 bases from J, with 8 bases between.

Only one count was recorded for this clone. This chain uses TRBV2 with TRBJ2-1; D is perhaps TRBD2 (7 bases). CDR1 is SNHLY, CDR2 FYNNEI, per germline. Trimming took 4 bases from V and 1 from J, leaving 11 bases between them. This CDR3 is 15 amino acids long. CDR3 region: CASSGGGGSYNEQFF. Here the CDR3 DNA reads TGTGCCAGCAGTGGAGGGGGGGGATCCTACAATGAGCAGTTCTTC.

This chain joins TRBV18 and TRBJ1-1; 7 positions match TRBD1. Germline CDR1 and CDR2: KGHSH and LQKENI. Trimming took 6 bases from V and 4 from J; bases not matched to a gene: 14. The CDR3 is made up of 16 amino acids. The CDR3 here is CASSPSQGQLATEAFF. In nucleotides, the CDR3 is TGTGCCAGCTCTCCATCACAGGGACAGCTGGCCACTGAAGCTTTCTTT.

This clone occurred once. The chain combines TRBV28 with TRBJ1-1, with D possibly matching TRBD1 (6 bases). The germline V and J ends were trimmed by 5 bases and 0 bases, with 13 bases remaining between them. Looked up from germline, CDR1 is MDHEN and CDR2 is SYDVKM. The CDR3 loop spans 15 amino acids. CDR3 loop: CASSLGGAMNTEAFF. CDR3 nucleotides: TGTGCCAGCAGTCTCGGGGGGGCAATGAACACTGAAGCTTTCTTT.

This clone was seen once. The J gene is TRBJ1-3, the V gene TRBV10-3; the D gene is possibly TRBD1 (5 bases). From germline, CDR1 is ENHRY and CDR2 SYGVKD. This CDR3 contains 14 residues. Deletions cut 3 bases from V and 7 bases from J, with 13 bases between. CDR3: CAISELGDSNTIYF. In nucleotides, the CDR3 is TGTGCCATCAGTGAACTGGGGGACTCGAACACCATATATTTT.

The rearrangement uses TRBV28 and TRBJ1-3, with TRBD1 matching over 8 bases. V trimming: 5 bases; J trimming: 3 bases; junction bases outside the gene matches: 9. From germline, CDR1 is MDHEN and CDR2 SYDVKM. The CDR3 is made up of 16 amino acids. The CDR3 bases are TGTGCCAGCAGTCCCCCCCAGGGGGCGATTGGAAACACCATATATTTT. It encodes CASSPPQGAIGNTIYF.

The chain recombines TRBV21-1 with TRBJ2-1; the listed D gene, TRBD1, was not tested against the DNA. TRBV21-1 is deemed a pseudogene. The CDR3 has 18 amino acids. The CDR3 DNA follows: TGTGCCAGCAGCCTAGGGGGCCGAACCTTGAGCTCCTACAATGAGCAGTTCTTC. Translating gives CASSLGGRTLSSYNEQFF.

The chain recombines TRBV5-1 with TRBJ2-5; D uncertain. Germline CDR1 and CDR2: SGHRS and YFSETQ. The CDR3 is 15 amino acids. V lost 4 bases, J lost 4 bases, and 17 bases lay in between. As DNA, the CDR3 is TGCGCCAGCAGCCATCCGGGTTCCCTGGGAGAGACCCAGTACTTC. This translates into CASSHPGSLGETQYF.

The rearrangement uses TRBV19 and TRBJ2-3; TRBD2 might be the D (5 bases). The CDR3 length is 11 residues. Germline values: CDR1 LNHDA, CDR2 SQIVND (reference sequence). V lost 6 bases and J 6 bases, leaving 7 bases between the germline ends. The CDR3 DNA reads TGTGCCAGTAGGACTACCGATACGCAGTATTTT. Encoded protein: CASRTTDTQYF.